These 21 T cell receptor beta chains came from one sample sequenced in a study of blood T cell repertoires in COVID-19. Measured with immunoSEQ multiplex PCR; TCRdb has only the in-frame clones, and not every one. The data hold under 95,000 clones, with roughly 86% observed a single time. Input material: peripheral blood. The receptors originated from a man aged 35 to 55 with acute or convalescent COVID-19.

The CDR3 DNA reads as TGTGCCTGGAGTGTACACAGTACACCAAGCAGGGAGACCCAGTACTTC. Translated, it gives CAWSVHSTPSRETQYF. This chain links TRBV30 with TRBJ2-5; D gene ambiguous. CDR3 length: 16 residues. Germline V lookup: CDR1 GTSNPN, CDR2 SVGIG (reference sequence). The ends were cut back, 0 bases at V and 5 bases at J, with 19 bases in the middle. Filled out from reference TRBV30 and TRBJ2-5, the complete variable domain reads SQTIHQWPATLVQPVGSPLSLECTVEGTSNPNLYWYRQAAGRGLQLLFYSVGIGQISSEVPQNLSASRPQDRQFILSSKKLLLSDSGFYLCAWSVHSTPSRETQYFGPGTRLLVL.

The rearrangement links TRBV6-1 to TRBJ2-1, with 9 positions matching TRBD2. The CDR3 is 15 residues long. Germline assignment: CDR1 MNHNS and CDR2 SASEGT. Unmatched junction bases numbered 0, after V lost 3 bases and J lost 0 bases. This CDR3 reads CASSDSGSSYNEQFF. CDR3 sequence (DNA): TGTGCCAGCAGTGATAGCGGGAGCTCCTACAATGAGCAGTTCTTC.

Only one count was recorded for this clone. The rearrangement uses TRBV15 and TRBJ2-5; 11 positions agree with TRBD1. Germline CDR1 LNHNV, CDR2 YYDKDF (reference sequence). This CDR3 has 16 residues. V trimming: 5 bases; J trimming: 5 bases; junction bases outside the gene matches: 10. CDR3 DNA sequence: TGTGCCACCAGCCGCCCCGGGACAGGGGGTTTTGAGACCCAGTACTTC. Protein: CATSRPGTGGFETQYF.

The chain joins TRBV6-5 to TRBJ2-3; D unresolved. The length of the CDR3 is 12 residues. The V gene lost 8 bases and the J gene lost 1 base, with 7 bases spanning the gap. CDR1 is MNHEY and CDR2 is SVGAGI in the germline V gene. CDR3 region: CASSGGTDTQYF. The CDR3 DNA reads as TGTGCCAGCTCAGGTGGCACAGATACGCAGTATTTT.

V usage is TRBV10-1 and J usage is TRBJ2-1; TRBD2 aligns across 9 bases. The V gene's germline CDR1 is WNHNN and CDR2 SYGVQD (reference sequence). The CDR3 is 18 residues long. J was trimmed by 5 bases and V by 6 bases; bases with no gene match: 17. CDR3 in amino acids: CASSLTSGISAANNEQFF. DNA of the CDR3: TGCGCCAGCAGCCTGACTAGCGGAATATCTGCGGCTAACAATGAGCAGTTCTTC.

This clone has just one count. The chain employs TRBV11-2 and TRBJ2-1; 7 nucleotides agree with TRBD1. V shed 5 bases, J shed 4 bases, and the junction held 5 bases outside the gene matches. The CDR3 is made up of 14 amino acids. In germline, CDR1 is SGHAT, CDR2 FQNNGV. The CDR3 spells CASSQQGFYNEQFF. The CDR3 bases are TGTGCCAGCAGCCAACAGGGGTTTTACAATGAGCAGTTCTTC.

The rearrangement uses TRBV6-5 and TRBJ2-3; a weak D match, TRBD1 (6 bases). Germline V gives CDR1 MNHEY, CDR2 SVGAGI. The length of the CDR3 is 13 residues. With 5 bases removed from V and 6 bases from J, the gap between germline ends came to 12 bases. CDR3 sequence reads: CASSSRTADTQYF. For the CDR3, the DNA is TGTGCCAGCAGTAGCCGGACAGCTGATACGCAGTATTTT.

This clone was counted a few times. Other nucleotide sequences from this sample produce the same CDR3. This sequence joins TRBV19 and TRBJ1-1, with 7 bases that match TRBD1. Germline V lookup: CDR1 LNHDA, CDR2 SQIVND (reference sequence). CDR3 length equals 14 residues. The ends lost 6 bases at V and 1 base at J; junction bases unmatched: 5. CDR3 in DNA: TGTGCCAGTAGCCGGAGGGGGCGGAACACTGAAGCTTTCTTT. It codes for CASSRRGRNTEAFF. The variable domain in full, completed from reference TRBV19 and TRBJ1-1, reads DGGITQSPKYLFRKEGQNVTLSCEQNLNHDAMYWYRQDPGQGLRLIYYSQIVNDFQKGDIAEGYSVSREKKESFPLTVTSAQKNPTAFYLCASSRRGRNTEAFFGQGTRLTVV.

The chain is built from TRBV4-2 and TRBJ1-3; D is perhaps TRBD1 (6 bases). The V gene's germline CDR1 is LGHNA and CDR2 YNFKEQ. Trimming took off 4 bases at V and 0 bases at J, with 13 bases between the two ends. The CDR3 consists of 16 residues. CDR3 amino acids: CASSRDRPGSGNTIYF. The CDR3 DNA reads TGTGCCAGCAGCCGAGACAGGCCAGGCTCTGGAAACACCATATATTTT.

This chain uses TRBV7-9 with TRBJ2-1; 8 bases line up with TRBD2. Germline V gene sequence: CDR1 SEHNR, CDR2 FQNEAQ (reference sequence). Trimming took 6 bases from V and 10 from J; bases not matched to a gene: 20. The CDR3 runs 17 residues. CDR3 sequence reads: CASSFSPGLARQLEQFF. The CDR3 DNA follows: TGTGCCAGCAGTTTTAGCCCCGGACTAGCTCGGCAATTGGAGCAGTTCTTC.

The chain links TRBV15 to TRBJ1-5; no clear D. This CDR3 is built from 14 residues. Germline V gives CDR1 LNHNV, CDR2 YYDKDF (reference sequence). Trimming left V 0 bases short and J 3 bases short, with 6 bases between. CDR3 region: CATSREIYNQPQHF. Written as DNA, the CDR3 is TGTGCCACCAGCAGAGAAATATACAATCAGCCCCAGCATTTT.

V and J are TRBV4-2 and TRBJ2-7; 7 nucleotides match TRBD1. The CDR3 is made up of 14 amino acids. The V gene end was trimmed by 1 base and the J gene end by 5 bases; junction bases not matched to a gene: 5. The V gene's germline CDR1 is LGHNA and CDR2 YNFKEQ. The CDR3 nucleotides read TGTGCCAGCAGCCAAGGAGGGGGCACCAACGAGCAGTACTTC. This sequence encodes CASSQGGGTNEQYF.

The chain has TRBV7-2 and TRBJ2-1; 12 positions agree with TRBD2. Trimming cost V 1 base and J 4 bases; bases outside gene matches: 8. Germline V gene lookup returns CDR1 SGHTA and CDR2 FQGNSA. The CDR3 runs 18 residues. The CDR3 coding sequence is TGTGCCAGCAGCTTAGAGGCTAGCGGGGGGGGATATTACAATGAGCAGTTCTTC. It translates to CASSLEASGGGYYNEQFF.

CDR3 nucleotides: TGTGCCAGCAGTTACGTACAGGGGGCTTACACCTTC. Encoded protein: CASSYVQGAYTF. This chain joins TRBV6-2 or TRBV6-3 and TRBJ1-2; 9 bases are a match to TRBD1. Unmatched junction bases numbered 3, after V lost 2 bases and J lost 11 bases. Germline lookup yields CDR1 MNHEY and CDR2 SVGEGT. This CDR3 has 12 residues.

V gene TRBV9 combines with J gene TRBJ2-1; the match to TRBD1 covers 7 bases. Looked up from germline, CDR1 is SGDLS and CDR2 is YYNGEE. This CDR3 region has 16 residues. V lost 3 bases and J lost 7; bases outside the gene matches: 13. The CDR3 reads CASSGTVTGRINEQFF. The CDR3 DNA reads as TGTGCCAGCAGCGGGACGGTGACAGGGCGGATTAATGAGCAGTTCTTC.

The V gene is TRBV15, the J gene TRBJ2-1, with TRBD2 matching over 11 bases. Looked up from germline, CDR1 is LNHNV and CDR2 is YYDKDF (reference sequence). J was trimmed by 4 bases and V by 4 bases; bases with no gene match: 3. The length of the CDR3 is 15 residues. CDR3 region: CATSNRLAGYNEQFF. The CDR3 nucleotides are TGTGCCACCAGCAACCGACTAGCGGGATACAATGAGCAGTTCTTC.

The chain employs TRBV12-5 and TRBJ1-5; D ambiguous. CDR3 length: 14 amino acids. In germline, CDR1 is LGHNT, CDR2 FRNRAP. V was cut by 1 base and J by 0 bases, with 4 bases left in between. The CDR3, as DNA: TGTGCTAGTGGTTTGGGTCATAGCAATCAGCCCCAGCATTTT. It yields the protein CASGLGHSNQPQHF.

The genes are TRBV5-5 and TRBJ1-5, with 7 bases aligning to TRBD1. The CDR3 covers 15 residues. After removal of 0 bases from V and 9 bases from J, the junction contained 9 bases not matched to a gene. Germline V gives CDR1 SGHKS, CDR2 YYEKEE (reference sequence). The CDR3 loop reads CASSLGDSVSGPQHF. CDR3 in DNA: TGTGCCAGCAGCTTGGGGGACAGTGTCTCGGGGCCCCAGCATTTT.

In this sample, this clone turned up a few times. This chain's CDR3 is CASSYSRPSSGNTIYF. DNA of the CDR3: TGTGCCAGCAGTTACTCGAGGCCGAGCTCTGGAAACACCATATATTTT. The chain couples TRBV6-5 to TRBJ1-3; D remains unclear. CDR1 and CDR2 from the germline V gene are MNHEY and SVGAGI. V dropped 0 bases and J dropped 0 bases, with 9 bases sitting between them. This CDR3 comprises 16 residues.

This chain uses TRBV19 with TRBJ1-1; a possible D gene is TRBD1 (6 bases). From germline, CDR1 is LNHDA and CDR2 SQIVND (reference sequence). Deletions cut 3 bases from V and 1 base from J, with 9 bases between. This CDR3 contains 14 residues. CDR3 DNA sequence: TGTGCCAGTAGTATGGGACACCAGAACACTGAAGCTTTCTTT. Translating it yields CASSMGHQNTEAFF.

The V call is TRBV4-3, the J call TRBJ2-1; 11 bases match TRBD1. Trimming removed 1 base from V and 8 bases from J; junction bases left unmatched: 7. From germline, CDR1 is LGHNA and CDR2 YSLEER. The CDR3 has 16 amino acids. This chain's CDR3 is CASSQGPGTGGDEQFF. The CDR3 region has the DNA TGCGCCAGCAGCCAAGGTCCCGGGACAGGGGGGGATGAGCAGTTCTTC.